This TCR beta chain was profiled in a study of T cells expressing NK-cell markers. Overall study: Sequencing of TCR beta repertoires drew on sorted CD3+CD56+NKG2C+, CD3+CD56+NKG2C- and CD3+CD56-NKG2C+ T cells. Notes on the study in general: The share of CD8+ T cells held by dominant NKG2C+ clonotypes was roughly 1.0-8% in about six donors.

Germline loops: CDR1 KGHDR, CDR2 SFDVKD. The CDR3 contains 13 residues. Regarding this clonotype: Its cognate antigen is unknown.

From the 5' RACE reads, TCRdb lists one entry per CDR3 protein and no DNA. The ten most abundant clones cover 1.4% of a sample with around 470,000 distinct CDR3 sequences. The TCR sequence derives from a woman between 45 and 60 years old in good health. The chain employs TRBV24-1 and TRBJ1-2; TCRdb lists TRBD1, though no DNA is available to test this call. Sequencing was carried out using blood T cells: a sorted CD56 or NKG2C T cell subset, CD4+ or CD8+ T cells, or bulk PBMC T cells (not recorded which). The CDR3 here is CATREGPGYGYTF.